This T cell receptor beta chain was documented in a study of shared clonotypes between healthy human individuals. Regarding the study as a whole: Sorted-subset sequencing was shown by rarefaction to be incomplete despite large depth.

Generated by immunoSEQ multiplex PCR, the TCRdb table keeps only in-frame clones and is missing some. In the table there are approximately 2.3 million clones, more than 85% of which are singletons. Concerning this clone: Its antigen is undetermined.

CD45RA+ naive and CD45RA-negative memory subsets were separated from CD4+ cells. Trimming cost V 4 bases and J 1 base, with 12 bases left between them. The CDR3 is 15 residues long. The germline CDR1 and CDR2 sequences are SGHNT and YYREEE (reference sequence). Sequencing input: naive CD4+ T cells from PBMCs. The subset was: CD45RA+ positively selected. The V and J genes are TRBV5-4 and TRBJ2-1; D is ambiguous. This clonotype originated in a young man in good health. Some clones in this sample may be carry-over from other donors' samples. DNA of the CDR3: TGTGCCAGCAGCCCCTTGCAACGATCCTACAATGAGCAGTTCTTC. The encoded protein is CASSPLQRSYNEQFF. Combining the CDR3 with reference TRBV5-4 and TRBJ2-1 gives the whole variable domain ETGVTQSPTHLIKTRGQQVTLRCSSQSGHNTVSWYQQALGQGPQFIFQYYREEENGRGNFPPRFSGLQFPNYSSELNVNALELDDSALYLCASSPLQRSYNEQFFGPGTRLTVL.